The sequence of this T cell receptor beta chain was determined in a study of blood T cell repertoires in COVID-19. Produced via immunoSEQ multiplex PCR; TCRdb's table is partial and in-frame only. The repertoire holds approximately 38,000 clones, with about 86% as singletons. Trimming cost V 3 bases and J 1 base; bases outside gene matches: 0. CDR1 is MRHNA and CDR2 is SNTAGT in the germline V gene. This CDR3 region has 14 residues. The J gene is TRBJ2-3, the V gene TRBV6-4; 8 nucleotides align to TRBD2. Sequencing used peripheral blood. The TCR originated in a human donor with acute or convalescent COVID-19. The donor label of this sample is uncertain. The CDR3: CASSERGGTDTQYF. The CDR3 region has the DNA TGTGCCAGCAGTGAGCGGGGGGGCACAGATACGCAGTATTTT.